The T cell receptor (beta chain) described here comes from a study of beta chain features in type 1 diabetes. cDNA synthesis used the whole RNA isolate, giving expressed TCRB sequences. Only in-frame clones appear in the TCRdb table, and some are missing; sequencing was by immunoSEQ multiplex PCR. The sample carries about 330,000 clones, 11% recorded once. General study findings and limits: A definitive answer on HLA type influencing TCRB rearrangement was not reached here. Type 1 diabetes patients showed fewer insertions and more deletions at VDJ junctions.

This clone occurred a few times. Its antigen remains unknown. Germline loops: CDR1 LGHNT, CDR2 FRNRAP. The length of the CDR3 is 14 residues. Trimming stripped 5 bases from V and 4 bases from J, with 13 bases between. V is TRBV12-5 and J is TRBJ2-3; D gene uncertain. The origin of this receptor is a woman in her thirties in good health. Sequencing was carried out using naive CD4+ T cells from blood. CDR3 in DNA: TGTGCTAGTGGTAGTGACTGGAGATCAGATACGCAGTATTTT. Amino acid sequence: CASGSDWRSDTQYF.